This T cell receptor beta chain comes out of a study of blood T cells in healthy people across ages. Study-wide context: Capturing about one barcoded beta molecule per two T cells was achieved by template switching. Whole-study findings and limits: Estimated diversity that came from one million T cells was considered an underestimate.

Germline V gives CDR1 SGHRS, CDR2 YFSETQ. The junction had 7 bases not matched to a gene; V was cut back by 7 bases and J by 3 bases. The CDR3 loop spans 15 amino acids. To note about this clonotype: Its target is not known.

A second 7 to 11 cycle PCR used barcoded and J-beta primers. Using its own MiXCR run on the 5' RACE reads, TCRdb lists one record per CDR3 protein. The table has around 1,600,000 distinct CDR3 sequences, less than 45% seen once. The clonotype originates from a woman aged 18-35 years in good health. The source material was blood. The chain has TRBV5-1 and TRBJ2-3, with TRBD1 matching 11 bases. Here the CDR3 DNA reads TGCGCCAGCTGGGACCGGGACAGGGGGACAGATACGCAGTATTTT. Translation: CASWDRDRGTDTQYF.